This TCR beta chain emerged from a study of blood T cell repertoires in COVID-19. This clone was detected only once. Data came from immunoSEQ multiplex PCR; TCRdb stores just in-frame clones and leaves some out. Among some 240,000 clones listed, approximately 90% were seen once. Patients of the Seattle cohort, enrolled during active infection, were followed longitudinally. Germline CDR1 reads SGHRS; CDR2 reads YFSETQ. CDR3 length: 18 amino acids. Trimming at V came to 0 bases and at J to 3 bases, leaving 11 bases not matched to a gene. This chain joins TRBV5-1 and TRBJ2-1, with 8 positions matching TRBD2. The receptor was isolated from a man in his fifties or sixties with COVID-19, enrolled during active disease. The sequenced sample consisted of peripheral blood. CDR3 protein: CASSLAPPGGVNYNEQFF. CDR3 coding DNA: TGCGCCAGCAGCTTGGCCCCCCCGGGAGGGGTCAACTACAATGAGCAGTTCTTC.